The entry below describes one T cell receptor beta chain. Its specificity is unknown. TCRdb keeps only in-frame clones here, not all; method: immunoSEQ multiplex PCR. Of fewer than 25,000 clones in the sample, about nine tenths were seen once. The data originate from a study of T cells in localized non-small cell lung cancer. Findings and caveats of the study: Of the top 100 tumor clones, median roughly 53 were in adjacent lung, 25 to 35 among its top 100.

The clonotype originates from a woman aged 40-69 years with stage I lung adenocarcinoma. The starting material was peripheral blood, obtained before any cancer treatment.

The chain's CDR3 is CASSPRGDTQYF. Written as DNA, the CDR3 is TGTGCCAGCAGCCCGCGGGGAGATACGCAGTATTTT. This chain connects TRBV7-9 to TRBJ2-3; tentative D call: TRBD2 (6 bases). V gave up 5 bases and J gave up 5 bases, with 8 bases separating them. Per the germline V gene, CDR1 is SEHNR and CDR2 is FQNEAQ (reference sequence). CDR3 length: 12 amino acids.